The table lists the clone carrying this T cell receptor beta chain with a few counts. Antigen unknown. This sample is part of a study of T cell responses to AZD1222 COVID-19 vaccine. Study-wide results and caveats: The study sampled repertoires only after the peak T cell response.

CDR3 length equals 16 residues. The germline gives CDR1 SGHRS, CDR2 YFSETQ. V trimming: 0 bases; J trimming: 4 bases; junction bases outside the gene matches: 9. This table comes from immunoSEQ multiplex PCR, and its TCRdb copy is limited to in-frame clones, with some not included. The sample includes fewer than 120,000 clones, 87% of them seen just once. Sequenced here: peripheral blood, sampled on day 0 of AZD1222 vaccination. The TCR comes from an adult in good health. The gene calls are TRBV5-1 and TRBJ1-2; 7 bases are a match to TRBD1. The CDR3 loop reads CASSLAGTAQSYGYTF. The CDR3 DNA is TGCGCCAGCAGCTTGGCCGGGACAGCTCAATCCTATGGCTACACCTTC.